A selection of T cell receptor beta chains follows, all from one sample in a study of regulatory T cells in long-lasting Graves disease. TCRdb called the multiplex PCR reads again in MiXCR, with one record for every CDR3 protein. Among roughly 450,000 distinct CDR3 sequences listed, 22% were seen once. Here the sequenced sample was peripheral blood mononuclear cells (PBMCs), taken when the disease was refractory, from a patient treated with antithyroid drugs. The source is a female donor with Graves disease. CDR3s include the opening cysteine and the closing phenylalanine or tryptophan. Fields, in order: V gene, J gene, CDR3 protein.

TRBV19	TRBJ1-5	CASNSASRNQPQHF
TRBV19	TRBJ2-7	CASSITSNYEQYF
TRBV6-2/TRBV6-3	TRBJ1-5	CASSWGSDNQPQHF
TRBV27	TRBJ1-6	CASSTMDSPPLHF
TRBV5-1	TRBJ1-1	CASSPDRELGEAFF
TRBV7-2	TRBJ1-4	CASSFIRGSATNEKLFF
TRBV6-2/TRBV6-3	TRBJ2-2	CASTFLGESTNTGELFF
TRBV28	TRBJ1-1	CASSFPQDRGPEAFF
TRBV6-1	TRBJ1-5	CASSQWQRGDQPQHF
TRBV12-3/TRBV12-4	TRBJ2-7	CASSPGWGGGREQYF
TRBV19	TRBJ1-5	CASSGPHQPQHF
TRBV11-2	TRBJ1-6	CASSLIGSMGAPLHF
TRBV7-2	TRBJ1-1	CASSLEVGREAFF
TRBV2	TRBJ2-1	CASSQLAAIYNEQFF
TRBV4-3	TRBJ2-2	CASSLGRGASGELFF
TRBV3-1	TRBJ1-6	CASSPVSRGYSPLHF
TRBV19	TRBJ1-1	CASSITGANTEAFF
TRBV7-2	TRBJ2-2	CASSFESANTGELFF
TRBV20-1	TRBJ2-5	CSALARGRGETQYF
TRBV6-5	TRBJ1-1	CASSYPAEEGLNTEAFF
TRBV12-3/TRBV12-4	TRBJ2-3	CASSRDYRTDTQYF
TRBV28	TRBJ1-5	CASSLRLGNQPQHF
TRBV5-5	TRBJ2-5	CASSWAGLAGRETQYF
TRBV7-2	TRBJ1-2	CASSFSGYAGYTF
TRBV9	TRBJ1-5	CASSANGGGNQPQHF
TRBV30	TRBJ1-1	CAWSVRDRAFF
TRBV15	TRBJ1-5	CATSRDLAGGGNQPQHF
TRBV20-1	TRBJ1-3	CSASRISGNTIYF
TRBV4-1	TRBJ2-4	CASSQGDRDIQYF
TRBV19	TRBJ2-5	CASQEVAGGQETQYF